This is a list of T cell receptor beta chains from one sample in a study of blood T cell repertoires in COVID-19. TCRdb's table, derived via immunoSEQ multiplex PCR, lists solely in-frame clones and lacks some. The sample contains a few hundred thousand clones, about 88% of which appear only once. The specimen was PBMCs or T cells enriched from blood (not recorded which). These receptors were collected from a woman in her thirties who had been exposed to COVID-19. Both conserved end residues are part of each CDR3. The D gene is left open where the match is weak. Clone size is shown for a subset of rows, as once, few, many or a class of expanded clone.

abundance	v_gene	j_gene	d_gene	len	CDR3nt	CDR3aa
once	TRBV3-1/TRBV3-2	TRBJ2-5	TRBD2	17	TGTGCCAGCAGCCATCGAGGGCTAGCGGGGCCCGGGGGGACCCAGTACTTC	CASSHRGLAGPGGTQYF
once	TRBV10-3	TRBJ1-1	-	12	TGTGCCATCAGTGGCGGGGTTGATGAAGCTTTCTTT	CAISGGVDEAFF
-	TRBV19	TRBJ1-6	-	14	TGTGCCAGTACGGCTAGCTCCTATAATTCACCCCTCCACTTT	CASTASSYNSPLHF
-	TRBV19	TRBJ1-2	-	13	TGTGCCAGTAGTATAGAGGCTGACTATGGCTACACCTTC	CASSIEADYGYTF
-	TRBV28	TRBJ2-7	TRBD1	13	TGTGCCAGCACCAGACAGGGCTCCTACGAGCAGTACTTC	CASTRQGSYEQYF
-	TRBV11-3	TRBJ2-3	TRBD2	17	TGTGCCAGCAGCCTGGGACTAGCGGGGTATAGCACAGATACGCAGTATTTT	CASSLGLAGYSTDTQYF
-	TRBV10-3	TRBJ2-7	TRBD2	15	TGTGCCATCAGTTCTCCGACTAGCGGGAGCTACGAGCAGTACTTC	CAISSPTSGSYEQYF
once	TRBV25-1	TRBJ2-3	TRBD2	17	TGTGCCAGCAGTTTCTCGCTAGCGGGAGGGAACACAGATACGCAGTATTTT	CASSFSLAGGNTDTQYF
-	TRBV7-6	TRBJ1-1	-	14	TGTGCCAGCAGCTTACCAGGACAGACCACTGAAGCTTTCTTT	CASSLPGQTTEAFF
-	TRBV27	TRBJ2-2	-	15	TGTGCCAGCAGTTTAGCAGGGTTGAACACCGGGGAGCTGTTTTTT	CASSLAGLNTGELFF
-	TRBV29-1	TRBJ2-7	-	12	TGCAGCGTCTGGACTCCCCGGCACGAGCAGTACTTC	CSVWTPRHEQYF
-	TRBV7-8	TRBJ1-3	-	16	TGTGCCAGCAGCTTAGCGACACTTCCAACTGGAAACACCATATATTTT	CASSLATLPTGNTIYF
-	TRBV21-1	TRBJ2-2	-	20	TGTGCCAGCAGCAAAGTATTAGGTGGGGAGCGGGAGGGCCTAACCGGGGAGCTGTTTTTT	CASSKVLGGEREGLTGELFF
-	TRBV12-3/TRBV12-4	TRBJ1-1	-	12	TGTGCCAGTAACAGGGACGGCACTGAAGCTTTCTTT	CASNRDGTEAFF
-	TRBV7-2	TRBJ2-7	TRBD1	15	TGTGCCAGCAGCCCTCGGGACAGGGGGCTATACGAGCAGTACTTC	CASSPRDRGLYEQYF
-	TRBV28	TRBJ2-6	-	15	TGTGCCAGCAGTCTTCAAGGGCGGGGTACCAACGTCCTGACTTTC	CASSLQGRGTNVLTF
-	TRBV27	TRBJ2-1	-	17	TGTGCCAGCAGTTCGTCAACACTAGTAGGGTCCTACAATGAGCAGTTCTTC	CASSSSTLVGSYNEQFF
-	TRBV3-1/TRBV3-2	TRBJ1-4	-	15	TGTGCCAGCAGCCCGGCCAGCGGGCTGCGTGAAAAACTGTTTTTT	CASSPASGLREKLFF
few	TRBV28	TRBJ1-6	-	14	TGTGCCACCATCGCGCGGAGCTCCAATTCACCCCTCCACTTT	CATIARSSNSPLHF
-	TRBV5-6	TRBJ1-2	TRBD1	15	TGTGCCAGCAGGCCCCGGGGACAGTTTGTCTATGGCTACACCTTC	CASRPRGQFVYGYTF
once	TRBV27	TRBJ1-6	-	14	TGTGCCAGCAGTCCTAGCTCCTATAATTCACCCCTCCACTTT	CASSPSSYNSPLHF
-	TRBV3-1/TRBV3-2	TRBJ2-7	TRBD2	17	TGTGCCAGCAGCCGCCTCGGACTAGCGGTTGACCCCTACGAGCAGTACTTC	CASSRLGLAVDPYEQYF
-	TRBV6-5	TRBJ1-1	TRBD1	15	TGTGCCAGCAGCCCCACCCCGGACAGGGCAACTGAAGCTTTCTTT	CASSPTPDRATEAFF
-	TRBV2	TRBJ2-1	TRBD2	12	TGTGCCAGCAGGGCCGGGGGGAATGAGCAGTTCTTC	CASRAGGNEQFF
-	TRBV3-1/TRBV3-2	TRBJ2-3	TRBD1	15	TGTGCCAGCAGCCAGTCGGGACAGGGCTCAGATACGCAGTATTTT	CASSQSGQGSDTQYF
-	TRBV3-1/TRBV3-2	TRBJ2-2	-	15	TGTGCCAGCAGCCGGGGACACCTGAACACCGGGGAGCTGTTTTTT	CASSRGHLNTGELFF
-	TRBV11-3	TRBJ1-1	TRBD1	15	TGTGCCAGCAGCCCCCAGGACAGGGAGAACACTGAAGCTTTCTTT	CASSPQDRENTEAFF
once	TRBV28	TRBJ2-1	TRBD2	16	TGTGCCAGCAGTTTGGGCGGGAGGCGAGCCTACAATGAGCAGTTCTTC	CASSLGGRRAYNEQFF
-	TRBV7-2	TRBJ2-1	TRBD2	16	TGTGCCAGCAGCCCACTTCGTCTAGCGGGAGCGTATGAGCAGTTCTTC	CASSPLRLAGAYEQFF
-	TRBV3-1/TRBV3-2	TRBJ2-3	TRBD2	17	TGTGCCAGCAGCCTATACCTAGCGGGGGGGGAGACAGATACGCAGTATTTT	CASSLYLAGGETDTQYF
-	TRBV7-3	TRBJ2-2	-	13	TGTGCCAGCAGGGCCTCGAACACCGGGGAGCTGTTTTTT	CASRASNTGELFF
-	TRBV7-2	TRBJ1-6	TRBD1	16	TGTGCCAGCAGCCAAGGGGGGGGGACAGGGTTTTCACCCCTCCACTTT	CASSQGGGTGFSPLHF
-	TRBV5-1	TRBJ2-5	-	14	TGCGCCAGCAGCCCCGGACTGGATGGGGAGACCCAGTACTTC	CASSPGLDGETQYF
-	TRBV27	TRBJ1-5	-	14	TGTGCCACCAGTCTAGGAACTGACAATCAGCCCCAGCATTTT	CATSLGTDNQPQHF
once	TRBV11-3	TRBJ1-4	TRBD1	16	TGTGCCAGCAACCCGGTCCCGGACAGGATTAATGAAAAACTGTTTTTT	CASNPVPDRINEKLFF
-	TRBV9	TRBJ1-6	TRBD1	16	TGTGCCAGCAGCGTAGATTTCGGACAGGGAAAGTCACCCCTCCACTTT	CASSVDFGQGKSPLHF
-	TRBV11-3	TRBJ2-4	-	16	TGTGCCAGCAGCCCCAGGGATCCGCGGGCCAAAAACATTCAGTACTTC	CASSPRDPRAKNIQYF
-	TRBV24-1	TRBJ1-2	-	14	TGTGCCACCAGTGATCCAGGGTCGGGCTATGGCTACACCTTC	CATSDPGSGYGYTF
-	TRBV2	TRBJ2-5	-	13	TGTGCCAGCAGTGAAGCGCCGCAGGCGACCCAGTACTTC	CASSEAPQATQYF
-	TRBV11-2	TRBJ2-3	-	14	TGTGCCAGCAGCTCCACTATAGGAGGAGATACGCAGTATTTT	CASSSTIGGDTQYF
-	TRBV2	TRBJ1-2	-	13	TGTGCCAGCAGTGAGGACAGAATCTATGGCTACACCTTC	CASSEDRIYGYTF
-	TRBV29-1	TRBJ2-5	-	12	TGCAGCGTGCGCGGGCCTAAAGAGACCCAGTACTTC	CSVRGPKETQYF
-	TRBV19	TRBJ2-2	TRBD2	15	TGTGCCAGTAGCAGGGTTACTAGCGATACCGGGGAGCTGTTTTTT	CASSRVTSDTGELFF
-	TRBV9	TRBJ2-5	-	16	TGTGCCAGCAGCTCACCTCACCGGGACTTGGGGGAGACCCAGTACTTC	CASSSPHRDLGETQYF
-	TRBV30	TRBJ1-5	TRBD1	15	TGTGCCTGGAGTGTACCCGGACAGGGCGGTCAGCCCCAGCATTTT	CAWSVPGQGGQPQHF
-	TRBV28	TRBJ2-7	-	14	TGTGCCAGCAGTTTACGGGACTCCCCGTCCGAGCAGTACTTC	CASSLRDSPSEQYF
-	TRBV19	TRBJ2-6	TRBD2	22	TGTGCCAGTACCCTCTCTCGCGGTAGCGGGAGGGCCGGGGGATCTGGGGCCAACGTCCTGACTTTC	CASTLSRGSGRAGGSGANVLTF
-	TRBV19	TRBJ1-5	TRBD1	15	TGTGCCAGTAGTCCCGGGACAGGGGGTTATCAGCCCCAGCATTTT	CASSPGTGGYQPQHF
-	TRBV7-8	TRBJ1-1	-	16	TGTGCCAGCAGCTTAGAGGCGGGAGGGGGGCACACTGAAGCTTTCTTT	CASSLEAGGGHTEAFF
-	TRBV7-3	TRBJ2-2	-	13	TGTGCCAGCAGCCCCAAAAACACCGGGGAGCTGTTTTTT	CASSPKNTGELFF